This T cell receptor beta chain was recorded in a study of CD8+ T cells in alopecia areata. Study outcomes and limitations: On tofacitinib, scalp clonality and expanded CD8+ clones among top 100 fell significantly. Greater clonality was observed in lesional scalp samples, especially alopecia totalis/universalis, versus normal scalp. Normal skin's resident alphabeta T cells are also sequenced in scalp samples.

Concerning this clone itself: The antigen remains unidentified.

Per germline, CDR1 MNHEY and CDR2 SMNVEV (reference sequence). Germline trimming cut 3 bases from V and 5 bases from J; bases unmatched to any gene: 7. The length of the CDR3 is 15 residues. Indicated treatment: oral pan-JAK inhibitor, 5-10 mg twice daily. Those with alopecia areata gave lesional scalp punch biopsies and peripheral blood. Extracted RNA was reverse transcribed into cDNA, the sequencing template. Produced via immunoSEQ multiplex PCR; TCRdb's table is partial and in-frame only. The repertoire has some 100,000 clones, about 61% of them found once; the top ten carry nearly 30%. The chain joins TRBV27 to TRBJ2-5; the match to TRBD2 covers 9 bases. The sequence derives from a human donor with alopecia areata. This specimen was CD8+ T cells sorted from blood, taken at week 4, from a patient treated with tofacitinib. CDR3 in DNA: TGTGCCAGCAGTTTTGGCGGGGGGGCCTTGGAGACCCAGTACTTC. This codes for CASSFGGGALETQYF.